This T cell receptor (beta chain) was sequenced for a study of blood T cells in healthy people across ages. Study overall: With template switching, about one barcoded beta molecule was captured per two T cells.

Alongside a J-beta primer mix, a sample-barcoded 5' primer served in a second PCR lasting about 6 to 11 cycles. Each cDNA molecule received a tag from a template-switch adaptor that had 12 random nucleotides. TCRdb re-called the 5' RACE reads through MiXCR, storing one row per CDR3 protein. The sample has some 1.4 million distinct CDR3 sequences, about 43% seen once. The J segment lost 7 bases and the V segment lost 8 bases, leaving 10 bases of the junction unmatched. The CDR3 spans 13 residues. Germline values: CDR1 MNHNS, CDR2 SASEGT. Many counts were recorded for this clonotype. This receptor was obtained from a woman under 30 in good health. This chain connects TRBV6-1 to TRBJ2-5, with 7 bases that match TRBD1. The sequenced sample was blood. The CDR3 DNA reads as TGTGCCAGCTCCCCGACAGGGTCGGCGACCCAGTACTTC. Its protein is CASSPTGSATQYF.